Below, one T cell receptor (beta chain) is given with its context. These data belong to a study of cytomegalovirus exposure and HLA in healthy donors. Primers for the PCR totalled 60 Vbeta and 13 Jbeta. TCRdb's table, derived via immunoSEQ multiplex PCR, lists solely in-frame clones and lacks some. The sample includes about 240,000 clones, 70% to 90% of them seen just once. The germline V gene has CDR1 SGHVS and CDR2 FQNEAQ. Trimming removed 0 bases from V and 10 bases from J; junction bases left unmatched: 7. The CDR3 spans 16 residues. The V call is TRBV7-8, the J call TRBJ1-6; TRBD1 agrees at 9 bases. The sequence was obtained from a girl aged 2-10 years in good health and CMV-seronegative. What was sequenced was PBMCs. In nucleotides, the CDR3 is TGTGCCAGCAGCTTAGCCGGGACAGGGAGAGCCTCACCCCTCCACTTT. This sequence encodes CASSLAGTGRASPLHF.